The T cell receptor beta chain under discussion was sequenced for a study of beta chain features in type 1 diabetes. Expressed TCRB transcripts were sequenced after all isolated RNA was converted to cDNA. The data were produced by immunoSEQ multiplex PCR, yet TCRdb's version contains in-frame clones alone and is incomplete. The profile shows hundreds of thousands of clones, roughly 13% of them singletons. Study observations and caveats: Researchers report that Type 1 diabetes patients had moderately but significantly shorter TCRB CDR3s across all four CD4+ subsets. Naive, central memory and Treg TCRB repertoires seemed to resemble each other more closely in patients than they did in healthy donors.

The CDR3 runs 14 residues. Germline-derived CDR1 and CDR2 are MDHEN and SYDVKM. Losses at the gene ends were 8 bases for V and 6 bases for J; bases not matched to a gene: 8. This clone appeared many times. Its antigen remains unknown. Central memory, naive, regulatory and stem cell-like memory CD4+ cells were sorted by CD45RO/CCR7/CD25/CD127/CD95/CD27. The rearrangement uses TRBV28 and TRBJ2-1; 9 bases agree with TRBD1. The source is a man aged 18 to 29 with type 1 diabetes. The sequencing input was naive CD4+ T cells from blood. CDR3 sequence: CASGSGQGTNEQFF. In DNA form, the CDR3 reads TGTGCCAGCGGATCGGGACAGGGTACCAATGAGCAGTTCTTC.